The 2 T cell receptor beta chains below all came from one sample that was sequenced in a study of control samples from healthy donors and cancer patients. Clones were read by immunoSEQ multiplex PCR, and TCRdb kept only the in-frame ones, dropping some. Its table records roughly 200,000 clones. Sequenced: blood. The receptors originated from a woman in her 30s in good health.

The chain joins TRBV11-2 to TRBJ1-3; no reliable D call. The germline V gene has CDR1 SGHAT and CDR2 FQNNGV. Trimming pared 1 base from V and 0 bases from J, leaving 16 bases between. The length of the CDR3 is 18 residues. In DNA, the CDR3 is TGTGCCAGCAGCTTAGGCCCCCCCCGCAGGTTCTCTGGAAACACCATATATTTT. Its translation: CASSLGPPRRFSGNTIYF.

The gene calls are TRBV6-5 and TRBJ2-6; D is uncertain. Germline values: CDR1 MNHEY, CDR2 SVGAGI. The CDR3 is 15 residues long. The V and J ends lost 2 bases and 2 bases respectively, with 7 bases between them. CDR3 loop: CASSYVKTGANVLTF. The CDR3 DNA follows: TGTGCCAGCAGTTACGTGAAGACTGGGGCCAACGTCCTGACTTTC.